This TCR beta chain was recorded in a study of patients and donors after allogeneic stem cell transplantation. TCRdb passed the RT-PCR reads through MiXCR, listing each CDR3 protein once. This table holds 390,000 or so distinct CDR3 sequences, 16% found once. The CDR3 is 11 amino acids. Germline assignment: CDR1 DFQATT and CDR2 SNEGSKA (reference sequence). Trimming stripped 3 bases from V and 2 bases from J, with 5 bases between. Sequenced input: blood, either unsorted or a sorted T cell fraction (not recorded which). The origin of this receptor is a human donor who was either an allogeneic HSCT recipient or a stem cell or donor lymphocyte infusion donor (not recorded which). It is not recorded whose cells these are; they may come from a transplant donor. V usage is TRBV20-1 and J usage is TRBJ2-7; D remains ambiguous. The CDR3 protein is CSASIPYEQYF. Here the CDR3 DNA reads TGCAGTGCTAGTATACCCTACGAGCAGTACTTC.